One sample yielded the 8 T cell receptor beta chains listed below, sequenced in a study of technical replicates of blood from a few donors. Only in-frame clones appear in the TCRdb table, and some are missing; sequencing was by immunoSEQ multiplex PCR. The table lists 79,000 or so clones, about 96% of them singletons. The sample taken for sequencing was T cells isolated from PBMCs. These TCRs come from a human donor in good health.

In regard to this clone: The same CDR3 arises from other DNA sequences in this sample as well. The rearrangement joins TRBV5-1 to TRBJ2-7; maybe TRBD1 (6 bases). V lost 1 base and J 1 base, leaving 6 bases between the germline ends. The CDR3 is 13 amino acids. Looked up from germline, CDR1 is SGHRS and CDR2 is YFSETQ. As DNA, the CDR3 is TGCGCCAGCAGCTTGACAGGGTCCTACGAGCAGTACTTC. It translates to CASSLTGSYEQYF.

The rearrangement uses TRBV29-1 and TRBJ2-1; 13 bases are shared with TRBD2. CDR3 length: 17 amino acids. Germline values: CDR1 SQVTM, CDR2 ANQGSEA. The trim removed 4 bases at V and 0 bases at J, leaving 6 bases unmatched. CDR3 DNA: TGCAGCGTTGTGGGACTAGCGGGGTCCCCCTCCTACAATGAGCAGTTCTTC. Its translation is CSVVGLAGSPSYNEQFF.

The genes are TRBV30 and TRBJ1-1, with 8 bases matching TRBD1. Germline V gene lookup returns CDR1 GTSNPN and CDR2 SVGIG (reference sequence). J was trimmed by 5 bases and V by 0 bases; bases with no gene match: 20. The CDR3 extends over 19 amino acids. The CDR3 bases are TGTGCCTGGAGTGTACCTCCTAGACAGGGGCCCAAAGGGGTTACTGAAGCTTTCTTT. This sequence encodes CAWSVPPRQGPKGVTEAFF.

The chain is built from TRBV28 and TRBJ1-1; D gene uncertain. The CDR3 contains 11 residues. Between the trimmed V and J ends, which lost 7 bases and 1 base, there was a span of 4 bases. Germline V gene sequence: CDR1 MDHEN, CDR2 SYDVKM. The CDR3 here is CASTGNTEAFF. Written as DNA, the CDR3 is TGTGCCAGCACGGGGAACACTGAAGCTTTCTTT.

J is TRBJ1-2 and V is TRBV7-8, with D maybe TRBD1 (6 bases). This CDR3 contains 16 residues. V was clipped by 5 bases and J by 5 bases, with 21 bases between them. The germline V gene has CDR1 SGHVS and CDR2 FQNEAQ. The CDR3 here is CASSVTGGFIGYGYTF. The CDR3 region has the DNA TGTGCCAGCAGCGTTACTGGGGGCTTCATCGGGTATGGCTACACCTTC.

V is TRBV10-2 and J is TRBJ2-7; a possible D gene is TRBD1 (6 bases). The V gene lost 2 bases and the J gene lost 1 base, with 9 bases spanning the gap. Germline CDR1 is WSHSY and CDR2 is SAAADI. CDR3 size: 14 residues. The CDR3 DNA reads TGCGCCAGCAGTGAGACCCAGGGGTCCTACGAGCAGTACTTC. Residues: CASSETQGSYEQYF.

The chain combines TRBV9 with TRBJ1-2; D call uncertain. Germline V lookup: CDR1 SGDLS, CDR2 YYNGEE. Trimming stripped 0 bases from V and 6 bases from J, with 15 bases between. The CDR3 totals 15 residues. The CDR3 coding sequence is TGTGCCAGCAGCGTAGAGATAAGTACTCTGAATGGCTACACCTTC. This sequence encodes CASSVEISTLNGYTF. The full variable domain, rest sourced from reference TRBV9 and TRBJ1-2, is DSGVTQTPKHLITATGQRVTLRCSPRSGDLSVYWYQQSLDQGLQFLIQYYNGEERAKGNILERFSAQQFPDLHSELNLSSLELGDSALYFCASSVEISTLNGYTFGSGTRLTVV.

The V and J genes are TRBV7-9 and TRBJ2-3; weak D call: TRBD2 (5 bases). The CDR3 is 14 amino acids. The germline gives CDR1 SEHNR, CDR2 FQNEAQ (reference sequence). V lost 5 bases and J lost 2, with 11 bases in between. As DNA, the CDR3 is TGTGCCAGCAGCCCATTCGGGGACACAGATACGCAGTATTTT. Translated, it gives CASSPFGDTDTQYF. Looking up the rest from reference TRBV7-9 and TRBJ2-3 gives the full variable domain: DTGVSQNPRHKITKRGQNVTFRCDPISEHNRLYWYRQTLGQGPEFLTYFQNEAQLEKSRLLSDRFSAERPKGSFSTLEIQRTEQGDSAMYLCASSPFGDTDTQYFGPGTRLTVL.